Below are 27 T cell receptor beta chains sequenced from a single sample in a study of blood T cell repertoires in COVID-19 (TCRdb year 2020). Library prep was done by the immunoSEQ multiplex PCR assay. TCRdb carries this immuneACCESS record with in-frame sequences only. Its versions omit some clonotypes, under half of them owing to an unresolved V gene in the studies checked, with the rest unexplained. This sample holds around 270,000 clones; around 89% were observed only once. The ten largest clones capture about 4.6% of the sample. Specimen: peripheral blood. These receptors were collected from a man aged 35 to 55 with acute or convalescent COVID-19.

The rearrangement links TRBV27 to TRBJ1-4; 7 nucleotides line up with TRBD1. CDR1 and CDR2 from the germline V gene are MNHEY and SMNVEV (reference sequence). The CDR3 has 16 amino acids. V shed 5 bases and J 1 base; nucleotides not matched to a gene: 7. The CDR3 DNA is TGTGCCAGCAGTAACCGGGACAGCCGAACTAATGAAAAACTGTTTTTT. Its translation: CASSNRDSRTNEKLFF.

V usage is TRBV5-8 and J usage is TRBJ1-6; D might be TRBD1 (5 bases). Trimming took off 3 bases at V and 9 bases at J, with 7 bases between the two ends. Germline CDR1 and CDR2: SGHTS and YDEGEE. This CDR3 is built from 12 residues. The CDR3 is CASSSGFSPLHF. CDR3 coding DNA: TGTGCCAGCAGCTCAGGGTTTTCACCCCTCCACTTT.

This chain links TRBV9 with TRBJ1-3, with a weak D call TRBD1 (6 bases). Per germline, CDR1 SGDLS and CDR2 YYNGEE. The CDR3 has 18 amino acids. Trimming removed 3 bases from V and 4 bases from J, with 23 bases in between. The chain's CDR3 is CASSARGATAHEGNTIYF. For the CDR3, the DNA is TGTGCCAGCAGCGCCCGGGGGGCGACGGCACACGAAGGAAACACCATATATTTT.

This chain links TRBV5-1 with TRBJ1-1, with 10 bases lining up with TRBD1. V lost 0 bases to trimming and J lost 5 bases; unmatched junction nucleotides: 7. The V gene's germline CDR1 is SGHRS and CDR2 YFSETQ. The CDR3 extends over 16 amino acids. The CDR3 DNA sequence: TGCGCCAGCAGCTTGGAACCGGGACAGGGGTGGACTGAAGCTTTCTTT. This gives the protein CASSLEPGQGWTEAFF.

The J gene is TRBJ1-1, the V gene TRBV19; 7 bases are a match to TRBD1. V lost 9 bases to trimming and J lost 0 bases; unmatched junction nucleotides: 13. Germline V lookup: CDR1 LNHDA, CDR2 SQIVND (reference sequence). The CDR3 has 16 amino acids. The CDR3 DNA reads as TGTGCCAGCCCCGGGGCAGGGGGTACCCTGAACACTGAAGCTTTCTTT. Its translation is CASPGAGGTLNTEAFF.

CDR3 sequence reads: CASRPGTGDQPQHF. The CDR3 nucleotides read TGTGCCAGCAGGCCAGGGACTGGGGATCAGCCCCAGCATTTT. The chain has TRBV6-5 and TRBJ1-5; maybe TRBD1 (5 bases). Germline CDR1 and CDR2: MNHEY and SVGAGI. Trimming removed 6 bases at V and 5 bases at J, with 14 bases between. The length of the CDR3 is 14 residues.

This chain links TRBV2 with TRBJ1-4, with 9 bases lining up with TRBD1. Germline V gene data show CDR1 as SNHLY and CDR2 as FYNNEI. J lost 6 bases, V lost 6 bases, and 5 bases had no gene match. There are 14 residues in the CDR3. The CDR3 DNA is TGTGCCAGCAGCGGACAGGGGAGTTATGAAAAACTGTTTTTT. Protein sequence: CASSGQGSYEKLFF.

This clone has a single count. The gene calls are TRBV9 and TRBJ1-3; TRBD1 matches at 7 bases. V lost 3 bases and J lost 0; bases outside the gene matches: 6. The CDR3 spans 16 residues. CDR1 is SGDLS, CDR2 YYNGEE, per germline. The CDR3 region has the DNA TGTGCCAGCAGCGCCTGGGACAGCCCCTCTGGAAACACCATATATTTT. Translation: CASSAWDSPSGNTIYF.

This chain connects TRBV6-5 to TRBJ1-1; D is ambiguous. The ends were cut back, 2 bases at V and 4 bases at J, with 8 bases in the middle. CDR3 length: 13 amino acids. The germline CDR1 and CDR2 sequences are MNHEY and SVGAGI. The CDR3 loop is CASSYRETTEAFF. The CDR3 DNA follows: TGTGCCAGCAGTTACAGGGAGACCACTGAAGCTTTCTTT.

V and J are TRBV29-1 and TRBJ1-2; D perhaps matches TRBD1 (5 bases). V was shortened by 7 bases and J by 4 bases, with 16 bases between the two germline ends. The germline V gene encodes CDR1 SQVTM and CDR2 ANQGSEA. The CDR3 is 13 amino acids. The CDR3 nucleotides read TGCAGCGCCGCAGTAGGGGCTTCCTATGGCTACACCTTC. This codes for CSAAVGASYGYTF.

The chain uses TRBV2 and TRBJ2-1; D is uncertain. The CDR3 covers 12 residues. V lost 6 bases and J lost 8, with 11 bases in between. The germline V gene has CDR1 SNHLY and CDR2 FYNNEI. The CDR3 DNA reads TGTGCCAGCAGAGAGGTCCCCCATGAGCAGTTCTTC. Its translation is CASREVPHEQFF.

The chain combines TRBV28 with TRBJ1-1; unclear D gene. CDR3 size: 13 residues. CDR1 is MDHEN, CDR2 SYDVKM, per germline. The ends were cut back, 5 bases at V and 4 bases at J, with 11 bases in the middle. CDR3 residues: CASSPVATTEAFF. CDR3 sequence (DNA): TGTGCCAGCAGTCCTGTAGCAACCACTGAAGCTTTCTTT.

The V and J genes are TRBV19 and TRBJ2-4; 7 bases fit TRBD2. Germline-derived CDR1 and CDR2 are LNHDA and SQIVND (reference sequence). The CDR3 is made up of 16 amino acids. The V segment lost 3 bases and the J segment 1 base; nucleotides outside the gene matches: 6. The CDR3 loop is CASSMGGQVAKNIQYF. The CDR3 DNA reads TGTGCCAGTAGTATGGGAGGGCAGGTGGCCAAAAACATTCAGTACTTC.

The CDR3 here is CASSLDRAYEQYF. In DNA, the CDR3 is TGTGCCAGCAGCTTGGACAGGGCTTACGAGCAGTACTTC. The rearrangement links TRBV7-8 to TRBJ2-7, with 8 bases fitting TRBD1. Germline CDR1 reads SGHVS; CDR2 reads FQNEAQ. The ends lost 3 bases at V and 4 bases at J; junction bases unmatched: 2. CDR3 length: 13 amino acids. Full variable domain (outside the CDR3, taken from reference TRBV7-8 and TRBJ2-7): GAGVSQSPRYKVAKRGQDVALRCDPISGHVSLFWYQQALGQGPEFLTYFQNEAQLDKSGLPSDRFFAERPEGSVSTLKIQRTQQEDSAVYLCASSLDRAYEQYFGPGTRLTVT.

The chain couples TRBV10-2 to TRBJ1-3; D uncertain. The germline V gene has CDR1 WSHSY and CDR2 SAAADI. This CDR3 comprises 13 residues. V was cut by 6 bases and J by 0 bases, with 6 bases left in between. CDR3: CASSSFSGNTIYF. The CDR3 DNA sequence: TGCGCCAGCAGCAGTTTCTCTGGAAACACCATATATTTT.

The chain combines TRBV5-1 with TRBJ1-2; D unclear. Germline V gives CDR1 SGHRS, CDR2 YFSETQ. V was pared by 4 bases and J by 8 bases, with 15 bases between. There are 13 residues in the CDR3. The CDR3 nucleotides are TGCGCCAGCAGCCCCGGGGAGCCTCGGGGCTACACCTTC. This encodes CASSPGEPRGYTF.

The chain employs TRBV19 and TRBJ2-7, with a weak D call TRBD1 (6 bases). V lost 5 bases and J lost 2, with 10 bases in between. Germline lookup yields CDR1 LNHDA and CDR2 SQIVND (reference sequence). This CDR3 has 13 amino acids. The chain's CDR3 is CASSETGPYEQYF. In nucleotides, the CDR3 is TGTGCCAGTAGTGAGACAGGCCCCTACGAGCAGTACTTC.

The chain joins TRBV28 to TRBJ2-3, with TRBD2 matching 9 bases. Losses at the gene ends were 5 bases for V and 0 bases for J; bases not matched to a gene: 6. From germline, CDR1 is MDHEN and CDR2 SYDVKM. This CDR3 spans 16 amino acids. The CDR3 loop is CASSLRAGGSTDTQYF. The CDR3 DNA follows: TGTGCCAGCAGTCTTAGGGCGGGGGGGAGCACAGATACGCAGTATTTT.

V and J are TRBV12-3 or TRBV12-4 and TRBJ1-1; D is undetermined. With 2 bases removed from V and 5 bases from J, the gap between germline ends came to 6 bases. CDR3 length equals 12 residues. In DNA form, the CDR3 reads TGTGCCAGCAGTTTACGGCGGACTGAAGCTTTCTTT. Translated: CASSLRRTEAFF.

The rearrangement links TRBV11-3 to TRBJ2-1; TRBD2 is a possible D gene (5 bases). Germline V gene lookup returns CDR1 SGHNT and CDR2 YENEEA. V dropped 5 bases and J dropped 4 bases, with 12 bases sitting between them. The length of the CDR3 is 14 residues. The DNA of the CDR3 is TGTGCCAGCAGCCAGCAGACTAATTACAATGAGCAGTTCTTC. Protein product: CASSQQTNYNEQFF.

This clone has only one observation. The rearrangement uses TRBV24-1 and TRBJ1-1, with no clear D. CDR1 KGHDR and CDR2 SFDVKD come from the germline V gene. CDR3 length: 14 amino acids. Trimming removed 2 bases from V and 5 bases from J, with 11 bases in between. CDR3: CATSDSWRETEAFF. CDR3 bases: TGTGCCACCAGTGATTCCTGGCGGGAGACTGAAGCTTTCTTT.

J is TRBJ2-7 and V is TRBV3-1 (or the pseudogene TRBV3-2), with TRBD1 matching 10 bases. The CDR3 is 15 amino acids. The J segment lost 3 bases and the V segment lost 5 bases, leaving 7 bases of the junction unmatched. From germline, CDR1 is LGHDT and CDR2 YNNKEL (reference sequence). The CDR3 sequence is CASSSRDRGRYEQYF. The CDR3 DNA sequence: TGTGCCAGCAGCTCCCGGGACAGGGGACGCTACGAGCAGTACTTC.

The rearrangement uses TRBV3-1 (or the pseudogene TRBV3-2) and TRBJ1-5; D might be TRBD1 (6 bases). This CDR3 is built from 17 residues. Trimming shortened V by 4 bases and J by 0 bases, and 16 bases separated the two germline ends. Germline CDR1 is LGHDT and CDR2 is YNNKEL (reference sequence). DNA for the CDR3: TGTGCCAGCAGCCGGATGGGCAGGGGCGGTAGCAATCAGCCCCAGCATTTT. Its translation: CASSRMGRGGSNQPQHF.

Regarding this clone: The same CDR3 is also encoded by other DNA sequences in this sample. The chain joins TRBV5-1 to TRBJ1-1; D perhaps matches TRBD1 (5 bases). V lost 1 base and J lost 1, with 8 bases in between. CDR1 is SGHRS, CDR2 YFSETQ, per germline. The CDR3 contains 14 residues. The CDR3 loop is CASSLTGANTEAFF. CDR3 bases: TGCGCCAGCAGCTTGACAGGCGCGAACACTGAAGCTTTCTTT.

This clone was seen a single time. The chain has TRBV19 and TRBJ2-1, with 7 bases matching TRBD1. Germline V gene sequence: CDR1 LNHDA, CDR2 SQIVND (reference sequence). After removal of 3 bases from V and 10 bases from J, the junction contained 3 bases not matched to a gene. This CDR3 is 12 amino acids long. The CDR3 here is CASSMDRIEQFF. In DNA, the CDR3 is TGTGCCAGTAGTATGGACAGGATCGAGCAGTTCTTC.

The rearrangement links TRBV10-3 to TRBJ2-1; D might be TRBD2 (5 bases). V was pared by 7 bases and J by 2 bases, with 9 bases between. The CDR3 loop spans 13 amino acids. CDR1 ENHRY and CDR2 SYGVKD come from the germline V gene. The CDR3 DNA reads TGTGCCATCACCCCCGGGACCTACAATGAGCAGTTCTTC. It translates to CAITPGTYNEQFF.

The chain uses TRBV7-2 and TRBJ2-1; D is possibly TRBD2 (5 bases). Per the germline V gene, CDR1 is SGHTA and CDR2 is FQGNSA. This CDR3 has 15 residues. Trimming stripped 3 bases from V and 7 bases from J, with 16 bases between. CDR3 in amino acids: CASSFGVPGENEQFF. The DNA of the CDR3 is TGTGCCAGCAGCTTCGGGGTCCCTGGTGAGAATGAGCAGTTCTTC.